The 13 T cell receptor beta chains reported below all come from one sample, sequenced in a study of shared clonotypes between healthy human individuals. Terminally differentiated effector memory CD45RA+ cells were excluded by CCR7 positive selection of CD45RO-negative cells. Profiling relied on immunoSEQ multiplex PCR, and the TCRdb table lists in-frame clones only, not all of them. The table includes about 680,000 clones, about 92% detected once. Sequenced input: naive CD8+ T cells sorted from blood. The receptors stem from a man younger than 40 in good health.

As to this clone: A far larger clone is only one base removed, so a read error is likely. The chain has TRBV7-9 and TRBJ2-4; the D call may be TRBD1 or TRBD2 (6 bases each). The CDR3 runs to 14 residues. The V gene lost 5 bases and the J gene lost 8 bases, with 16 bases spanning the gap. The germline CDR1 and CDR2 sequences are SEHNR and FQNEAQ (reference sequence). The CDR3 spells CASSQGLGEDIQYF. The CDR3 region has the DNA TGTGCCAGCAGCCAGGGGCTGGGGGAGGACATTCAGTACTTC.

The gene calls are TRBV27 and TRBJ2-1; D uncertain. Germline V lookup: CDR1 MNHEY, CDR2 SMNVEV (reference sequence). The CDR3 runs 11 residues. V lost 7 bases to trimming and J lost 2 bases, with 3 bases between them. The CDR3 reads CASMAYNEQFF. The CDR3, as DNA: TGTGCCAGCATGGCCTACAATGAGCAGTTCTTC.

The rearrangement links TRBV5-1 to TRBJ2-1; tentatively, D is TRBD1 (5 bases). Trimming removed 0 bases from V and 2 bases from J, with 12 bases in between. Germline V gene data show CDR1 as SGHRS and CDR2 as YFSETQ. CDR3 length equals 16 residues. The CDR3: CASSLEGRPPYNEQFF. The CDR3 coding sequence is TGCGCCAGCAGCTTGGAGGGGCGACCACCCTACAATGAGCAGTTCTTC.

This sequence joins TRBV27 and TRBJ2-3; no definite D call. CDR3 length: 15 residues. The V gene lost 5 bases and the J gene lost 0 bases, with 12 bases spanning the gap. The germline gives CDR1 MNHEY, CDR2 SMNVEV (reference sequence). CDR3 coding DNA: TGTGCCAGCAGTCTCAGGTTGGGGAGCACAGATACGCAGTATTTT. It translates to CASSLRLGSTDTQYF.

The chain recombines TRBV5-6 with TRBJ2-7, with 8 positions matching TRBD1. Germline trimming cut 3 bases from V and 2 bases from J; bases unmatched to any gene: 7. Germline V gene sequence: CDR1 SGHDT, CDR2 YYEEEE. This CDR3 is 15 amino acids long. The CDR3, as DNA: TGTGCCAGCAGCTCCTGGCTACAGGGGGCCTACGAGCAGTACTTC. This translates into CASSSWLQGAYEQYF.

The rearrangement joins TRBV28 to TRBJ2-5, with 10 bases aligning to TRBD1. Unmatched junction bases numbered 4, after V lost 2 bases and J lost 4 bases. Looked up from germline, CDR1 is MDHEN and CDR2 is SYDVKM. The CDR3 loop spans 15 amino acids. CDR3 nucleotides: TGTGCCAGCAGTTTAGGGACAGGGGTGGGAGAGACCCAGTACTTC. Amino acid sequence: CASSLGTGVGETQYF.

This clone has only a few counts. The chain couples TRBV27 to TRBJ1-2; D remains ambiguous. CDR3 length: 13 residues. Trimming removed 5 bases at V and 4 bases at J, with 11 bases between. Per germline, CDR1 MNHEY and CDR2 SMNVEV (reference sequence). The CDR3 is CASSGGLGYGYTF. CDR3 nucleotide sequence: TGTGCCAGCAGTGGCGGGTTAGGCTATGGCTACACCTTC.

The V gene is TRBV6-6, the J gene TRBJ2-5, with TRBD2 identical over 9 bases. Germline trimming cut 2 bases from V and 2 bases from J; bases unmatched to any gene: 6. Germline V gene data show CDR1 as MNHNY and CDR2 as SVGAGI (reference sequence). The CDR3 runs to 16 residues. The CDR3 is CASSYAASGEQETQYF. In DNA form, the CDR3 reads TGTGCCAGCAGTTACGCGGCTAGCGGGGAACAAGAGACCCAGTACTTC.

This chain uses TRBV11-3 with TRBJ2-1; 7 positions match TRBD1. V lost 4 bases to trimming and J lost 7 bases; unmatched junction nucleotides: 10. CDR1 and CDR2 from the germline V gene are SGHNT and YENEEA. The CDR3 loop spans 15 amino acids. As DNA, the CDR3 is TGTGCCAGCAGCTCAAGGACAGGATATGAGAATGAGCAGTTCTTC. It translates to CASSSRTGYENEQFF.

V usage is TRBV28 and J usage is TRBJ2-3; 11 nucleotides match TRBD2. With V trimmed by 5 bases and J by 0 bases, 13 bases remained unmatched. Germline V gene lookup returns CDR1 MDHEN and CDR2 SYDVKM. The CDR3 spans 19 residues. Here the CDR3 reads CASSRNIGTSGTSTDTQYF. As DNA, the CDR3 is TGTGCCAGCAGTCGAAACATCGGGACTAGCGGTACAAGCACAGATACGCAGTATTTT.

The chain recombines TRBV6-5 with TRBJ2-1; TRBD1 is a possible D gene (5 bases). Trimming left V 4 bases short and J 8 bases short, with 12 bases between. The germline V gene has CDR1 MNHEY and CDR2 SVGAGI. The CDR3 extends over 13 amino acids. The chain's CDR3 is CASSLKGYHEQFF. The CDR3, as DNA: TGTGCCAGCAGTTTAAAGGGGTACCATGAGCAGTTCTTC.

Here the CDR3 DNA reads TGTGCCAGCAGCACAGTCACAGATACGCAGTATTTT. Its translation: CASSTVTDTQYF. This chain links TRBV11-2 with TRBJ2-3; D unclear. V lost 5 bases and J 2 bases, leaving 5 bases between the germline ends. The CDR3 is made up of 12 amino acids. The germline gives CDR1 SGHAT, CDR2 FQNNGV.

V usage is TRBV27 and J usage is TRBJ2-1; D is perhaps TRBD1 (5 bases). Between the trimmed V and J ends, which lost 0 bases and 0 bases, there was a span of 12 bases. This CDR3 is 17 amino acids long. The germline V gene encodes CDR1 MNHEY and CDR2 SMNVEV (reference sequence). CDR3 bases: TGTGCCAGCAGTTTATCTCCGACAGTGAACTCCTACAATGAGCAGTTCTTC. It yields the protein CASSLSPTVNSYNEQFF.